This T cell receptor beta chain was captured in a study of OX40 agonist ivuxolimab in advanced cancers. Study information: It was ivuxolimab, an agonistic anti-OX40 (CD134) antibody, that patients were treated with. Patients received intravenous ivuxolimab every 2 weeks at 0.01 to 10 mg/kg. Hepatocellular carcinoma, melanoma, renal cell or head and neck cancer occurred in dose-escalation patients.

Clones were read by immunoSEQ multiplex PCR, and TCRdb kept only the in-frame ones, dropping some. Of around 71,000 clones in the sample, about 85% were seen once. The germline V gene encodes CDR1 MRHNA and CDR2 SNTAGT. The CDR3 has 19 amino acids. With 4 bases clipped from V and 0 bases from J, the junction kept 16 bases outside the gene matches. The sequence came from an adult with an advanced solid tumor such as melanoma, head and neck, liver or kidney cancer. The material was CD4+ or CD8+ T cells sorted from blood, obtained in a trial of the OX40 agonist ivuxolimab. V and J are TRBV6-4 and TRBJ2-3; 7 nucleotides line up with TRBD1. The CDR3: CASSGPPRQGRSSTDTQYF. The CDR3 nucleotides are TGTGCCAGCAGTGGCCCCCCCAGACAGGGCCGGTCTAGCACAGATACGCAGTATTTT.